This entry is about one T cell receptor beta chain. The data originate from a study of blood T cell repertoires in COVID-19. As for the study in general: PBMCs, B-cell-depleted T cells, or T cells were the source of the cDNA or gDNA that made up the material.

Only in-frame clones appear in the TCRdb table, and some are missing; sequencing was by immunoSEQ multiplex PCR. The sample carries 65,000 to 75,000 clones, 80% recorded once. Germline-derived CDR1 and CDR2 are SGHDT and YYEEEE. The CDR3 is made up of 16 amino acids. V was shortened by 4 bases and J by 1 base, with 17 bases between the two germline ends. The chain carries TRBV5-6 and TRBJ2-5; a weak D match, TRBD1 (6 bases). The receptor was isolated from a human donor in a cohort sampled during active COVID-19. Input material: peripheral blood. The CDR3 DNA reads TGTGCCAGCAGCAAAACAGGGAAGGGGTTCCAAGAGACCCAGTACTTC. It codes for CASSKTGKGFQETQYF.